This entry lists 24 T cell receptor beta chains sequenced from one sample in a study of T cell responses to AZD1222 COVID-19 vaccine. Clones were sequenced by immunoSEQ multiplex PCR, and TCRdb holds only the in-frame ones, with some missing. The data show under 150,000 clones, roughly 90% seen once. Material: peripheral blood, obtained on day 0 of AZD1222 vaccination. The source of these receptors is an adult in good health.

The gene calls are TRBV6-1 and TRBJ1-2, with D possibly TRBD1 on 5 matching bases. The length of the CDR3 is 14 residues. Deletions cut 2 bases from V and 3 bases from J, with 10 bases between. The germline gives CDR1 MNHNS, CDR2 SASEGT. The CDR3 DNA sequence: TGTGCCAGCAGTGAACGGCGAGGGGACTATGGCTACACCTTC. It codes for CASSERRGDYGYTF.

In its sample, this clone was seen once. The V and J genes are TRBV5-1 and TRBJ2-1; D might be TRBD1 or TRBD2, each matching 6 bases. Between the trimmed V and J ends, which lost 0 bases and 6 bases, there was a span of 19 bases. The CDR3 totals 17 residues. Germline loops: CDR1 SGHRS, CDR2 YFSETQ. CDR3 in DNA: TGCGCCAGCAGCTTGGTAACTTTCCAAGGGGGGCTCAATGAGCAGTTCTTC. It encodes CASSLVTFQGGLNEQFF.

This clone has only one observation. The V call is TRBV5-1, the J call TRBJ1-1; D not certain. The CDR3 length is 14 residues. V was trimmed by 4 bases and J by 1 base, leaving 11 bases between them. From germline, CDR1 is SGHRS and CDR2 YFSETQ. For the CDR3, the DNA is TGCGCCAGCAGCCCGGGAGTAGAGAACACTGAAGCTTTCTTT. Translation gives CASSPGVENTEAFF.

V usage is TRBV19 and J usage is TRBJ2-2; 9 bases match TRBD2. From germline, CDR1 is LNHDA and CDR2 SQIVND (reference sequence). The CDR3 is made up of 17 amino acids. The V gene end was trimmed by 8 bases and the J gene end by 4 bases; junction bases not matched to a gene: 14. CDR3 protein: CASQLAGTFRGTGELFF. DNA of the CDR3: TGTGCCAGTCAGCTAGCGGGGACTTTTAGGGGCACCGGGGAGCTGTTTTTT.

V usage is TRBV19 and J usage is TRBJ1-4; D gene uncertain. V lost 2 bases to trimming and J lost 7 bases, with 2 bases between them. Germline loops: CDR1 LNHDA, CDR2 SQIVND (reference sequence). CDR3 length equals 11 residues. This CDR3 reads CASSISEKLFF. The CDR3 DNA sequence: TGTGCCAGTAGTATAAGTGAAAAACTGTTTTTT.

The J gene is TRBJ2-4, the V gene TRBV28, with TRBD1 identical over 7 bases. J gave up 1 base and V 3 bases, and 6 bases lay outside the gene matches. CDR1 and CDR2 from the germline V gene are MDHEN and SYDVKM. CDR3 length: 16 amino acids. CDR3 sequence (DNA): TGTGCCAGCAGTTTGTTTGGACAGGTCGCCAAAAACATTCAGTACTTC. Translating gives CASSLFGQVAKNIQYF.

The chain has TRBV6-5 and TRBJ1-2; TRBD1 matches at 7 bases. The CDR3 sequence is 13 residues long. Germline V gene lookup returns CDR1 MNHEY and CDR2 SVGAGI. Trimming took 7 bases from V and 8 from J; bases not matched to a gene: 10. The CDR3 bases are TGTGCCAGCAAACTGGAGGGGGCAGTGGGCTACACCTTC. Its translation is CASKLEGAVGYTF.

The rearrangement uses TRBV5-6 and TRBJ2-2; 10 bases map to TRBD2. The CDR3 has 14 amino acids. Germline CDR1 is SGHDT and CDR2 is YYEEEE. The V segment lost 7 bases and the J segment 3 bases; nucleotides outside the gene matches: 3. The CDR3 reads CASERGGYTGELFF. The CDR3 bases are TGTGCCAGCGAGCGGGGGGGCTACACCGGGGAGCTGTTTTTT. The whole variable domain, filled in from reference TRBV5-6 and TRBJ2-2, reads DAGVTQSPTHLIKTRGQQVTLRCSPKSGHDTVSWYQQALGQGPQFIFQYYEEEERQRGNFPDRFSGHQFPNYSSELNVNALLLGDSALYLCASERGGYTGELFFGEGSRLTVL.

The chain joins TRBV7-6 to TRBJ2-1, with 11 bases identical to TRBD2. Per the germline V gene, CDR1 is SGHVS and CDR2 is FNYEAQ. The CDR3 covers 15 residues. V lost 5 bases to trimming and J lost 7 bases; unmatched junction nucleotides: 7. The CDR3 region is CASSPHSGRVNEQFF. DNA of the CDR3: TGTGCCAGCAGCCCCCATAGCGGGAGGGTTAATGAGCAGTTCTTC. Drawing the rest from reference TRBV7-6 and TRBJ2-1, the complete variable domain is GAGVSQSPRYKVTKRGQDVALRCDPISGHVSLYWYRQALGQGPEFLTYFNYEAQQDKSGLPNDRFSAERPEGSISTLTIQRTEQRDSAMYRCASSPHSGRVNEQFFGPGTRLTVL.

CDR3 amino acids: CASSWYSTVSNQPQHF. In DNA, the CDR3 is TGTGCCAGCAGTTGGTACTCGACGGTTAGCAATCAGCCCCAGCATTTT. The gene calls are TRBV28 and TRBJ1-5; D unresolved. Germline V gene sequence: CDR1 MDHEN, CDR2 SYDVKM. This CDR3 has 16 residues. Trimming stripped 4 bases from V and 0 bases from J, with 13 bases between.

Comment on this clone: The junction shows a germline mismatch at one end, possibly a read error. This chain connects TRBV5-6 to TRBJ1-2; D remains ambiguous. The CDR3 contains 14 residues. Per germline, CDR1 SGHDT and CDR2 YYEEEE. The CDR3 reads CVSSLQFWLYGYTF. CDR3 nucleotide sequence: TGTGTCAGCAGTTTACAGTTCTGGCTATATGGCTACACCTTC.

The CDR3 DNA reads TGCAGTGCGGGTAGGCAAGAGACCCAGTACTTC. Translating it yields CSAGRQETQYF. V usage is TRBV29-1 and J usage is TRBJ2-5; D possibly corresponds to TRBD2 (5 bases). The germline V gene has CDR1 SQVTM and CDR2 ANQGSEA. The CDR3 spans 11 residues.

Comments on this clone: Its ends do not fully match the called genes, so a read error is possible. Here the CDR3 DNA reads TGCAGCGTCGAAGGGGTGGTGGGGGGCACAGATACGCAGTATTTT. Translated, it gives CSVEGVVGGTDTQYF. The gene calls are TRBV29-1 and TRBJ2-3; D tentatively reads TRBD1 or TRBD2 (5 bases each). Per germline, CDR1 SQVTM and CDR2 ANQGSEA. The CDR3 has 15 amino acids.

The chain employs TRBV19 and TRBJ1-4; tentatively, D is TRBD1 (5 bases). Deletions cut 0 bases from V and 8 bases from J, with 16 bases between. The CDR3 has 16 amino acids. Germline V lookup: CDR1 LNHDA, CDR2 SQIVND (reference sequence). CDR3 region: CASSIDWGEGSEKLFF. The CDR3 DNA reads TGTGCCAGTAGTATAGATTGGGGAGAGGGGTCAGAAAAACTGTTTTTT.

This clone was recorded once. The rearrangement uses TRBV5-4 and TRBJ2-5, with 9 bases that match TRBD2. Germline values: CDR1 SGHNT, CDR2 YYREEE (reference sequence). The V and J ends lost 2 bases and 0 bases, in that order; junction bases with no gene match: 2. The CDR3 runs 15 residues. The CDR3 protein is CASSFGLANQETQYF. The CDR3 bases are TGTGCCAGCAGCTTCGGACTAGCGAACCAAGAGACCCAGTACTTC. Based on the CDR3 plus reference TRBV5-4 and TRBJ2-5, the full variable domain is ETGVTQSPTHLIKTRGQQVTLRCSSQSGHNTVSWYQQALGQGPQFIFQYYREEENGRGNFPPRFSGLQFPNYSSELNVNALELDDSALYLCASSFGLANQETQYFGPGTRLLVL.

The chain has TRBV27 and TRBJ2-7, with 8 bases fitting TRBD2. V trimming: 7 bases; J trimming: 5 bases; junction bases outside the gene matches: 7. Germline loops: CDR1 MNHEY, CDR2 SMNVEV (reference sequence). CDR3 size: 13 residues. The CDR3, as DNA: TGTGCCAGCAACCCCGGGGGGGGAAACGAGCAGTACTTC. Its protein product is CASNPGGGNEQYF.

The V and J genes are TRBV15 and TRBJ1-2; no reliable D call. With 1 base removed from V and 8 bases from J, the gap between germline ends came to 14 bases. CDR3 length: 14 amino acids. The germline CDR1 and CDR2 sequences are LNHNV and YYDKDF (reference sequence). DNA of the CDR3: TGTGCCACCAGCAGAGCATCTGGCTCGGGAGGCTACACCTTC. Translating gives CATSRASGSGGYTF.

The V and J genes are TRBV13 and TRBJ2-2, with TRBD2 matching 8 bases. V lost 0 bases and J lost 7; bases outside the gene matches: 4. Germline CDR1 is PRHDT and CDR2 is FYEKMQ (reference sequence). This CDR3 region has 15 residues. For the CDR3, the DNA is TGTGCCAGCAGCTTAGGCTGGCGGGAGGACGGGGAGCTGTTTTTT. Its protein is CASSLGWREDGELFF.

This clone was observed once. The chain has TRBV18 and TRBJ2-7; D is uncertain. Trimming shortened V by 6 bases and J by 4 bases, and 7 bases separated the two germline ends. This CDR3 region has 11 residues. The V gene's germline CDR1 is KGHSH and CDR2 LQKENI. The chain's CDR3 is CASSQEYEQYF. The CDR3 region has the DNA TGTGCCAGCTCGCAGGAGTACGAGCAGTACTTC.

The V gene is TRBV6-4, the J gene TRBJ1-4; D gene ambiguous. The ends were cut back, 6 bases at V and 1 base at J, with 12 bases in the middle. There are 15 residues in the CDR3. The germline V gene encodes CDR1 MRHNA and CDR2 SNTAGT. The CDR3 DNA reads TGTGCCAGCAGGACACTCGGCGGAACTAATGAAAAACTGTTTTTT. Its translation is CASRTLGGTNEKLFF.

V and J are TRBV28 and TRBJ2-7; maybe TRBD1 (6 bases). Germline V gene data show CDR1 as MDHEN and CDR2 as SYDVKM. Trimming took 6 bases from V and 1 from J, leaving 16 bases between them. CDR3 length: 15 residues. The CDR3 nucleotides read TGTGCCAGCAGGCATCCCAGGGGTACTTCCTACGAGCAGTACTTC. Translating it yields CASRHPRGTSYEQYF.

The CDR3 loop is CASSRGGVGGGKNTGELFF. The CDR3 coding sequence is TGCGCCAGCAGCCGAGGAGGGGTTGGCGGCGGGAAGAACACCGGGGAGCTGTTTTTT. V is TRBV4-1 and J is TRBJ2-2; perhaps TRBD2 as D (6 bases). Germline values: CDR1 MGHRA, CDR2 YSYEKL. Between the trimmed V and J ends, which lost 4 bases and 1 base, there was a span of 22 bases. The CDR3 is made up of 19 amino acids.

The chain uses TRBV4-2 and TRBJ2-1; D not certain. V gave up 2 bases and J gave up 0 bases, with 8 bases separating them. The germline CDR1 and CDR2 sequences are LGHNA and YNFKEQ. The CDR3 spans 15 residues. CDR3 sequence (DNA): TGTGCCAGCAGCCAACTCATTTTCTCCTACAATGAGCAGTTCTTC. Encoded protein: CASSQLIFSYNEQFF.

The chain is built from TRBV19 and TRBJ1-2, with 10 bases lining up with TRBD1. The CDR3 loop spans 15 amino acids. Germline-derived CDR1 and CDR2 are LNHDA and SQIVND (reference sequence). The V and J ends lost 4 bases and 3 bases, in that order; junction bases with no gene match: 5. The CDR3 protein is CASSNWTGGDYGYTF. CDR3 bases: TGTGCCAGTAGTAACTGGACAGGGGGAGACTATGGCTACACCTTC.